The following is a T cell receptor beta chain sequence with its context. Its antigen is undetermined. The sample originates from a study of T cells after yellow fever vaccination. About the research overall: For low cell numbers, libraries were made with SMART-Seq v4 Ultra Low Input. General observations from the study: Post-booster repertoires contained most primary-vaccination clones again (about 95% CD4, 85% to 90% CD8). CD4 and CD8 compartments shared a small share of clonotypes.

Trimming pared 6 bases from V and 10 bases from J, leaving 16 bases between. CDR1 is MNHNS, CDR2 SASEGT, per germline. The CDR3 sequence is 14 residues long. UMIs and a universal primer site were added when TCR cDNA was made by 5'RACE template switching. TCRdb used MiXCR to reprocess the 5' RACE reads, holding one entry per CDR3 protein. The sample lists about 260,000 distinct CDR3 sequences, about 5.2% occurring once. The J gene is TRBJ1-6, the V gene TRBV6-1; no clear D gene. This TCR was sampled from a young man who received the YFV17D yellow fever vaccine. The starting material was CD4+ T cells sorted from PBMCs, obtained on the day of the yellow fever booster vaccination. The CDR3 region is CASRAPGGGSPLHF. CDR3 coding DNA: TGTGCCAGCAGGGCCCCTGGTGGAGGGTCACCCCTCCACTTT.